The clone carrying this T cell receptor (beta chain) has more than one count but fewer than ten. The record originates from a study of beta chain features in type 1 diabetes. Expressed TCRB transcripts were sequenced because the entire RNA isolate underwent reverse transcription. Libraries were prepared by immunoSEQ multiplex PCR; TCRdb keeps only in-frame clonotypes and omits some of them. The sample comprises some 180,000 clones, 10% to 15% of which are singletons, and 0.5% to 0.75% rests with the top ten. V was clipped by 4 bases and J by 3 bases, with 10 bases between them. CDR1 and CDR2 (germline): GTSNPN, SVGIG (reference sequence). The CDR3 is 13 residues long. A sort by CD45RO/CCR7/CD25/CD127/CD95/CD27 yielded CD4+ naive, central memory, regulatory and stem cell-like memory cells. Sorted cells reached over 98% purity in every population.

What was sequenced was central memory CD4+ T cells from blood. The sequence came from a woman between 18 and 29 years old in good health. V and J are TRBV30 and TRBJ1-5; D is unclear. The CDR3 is CAWTRSFNQPQHF. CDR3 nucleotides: TGTGCCTGGACTAGATCGTTCAATCAGCCCCAGCATTTT.